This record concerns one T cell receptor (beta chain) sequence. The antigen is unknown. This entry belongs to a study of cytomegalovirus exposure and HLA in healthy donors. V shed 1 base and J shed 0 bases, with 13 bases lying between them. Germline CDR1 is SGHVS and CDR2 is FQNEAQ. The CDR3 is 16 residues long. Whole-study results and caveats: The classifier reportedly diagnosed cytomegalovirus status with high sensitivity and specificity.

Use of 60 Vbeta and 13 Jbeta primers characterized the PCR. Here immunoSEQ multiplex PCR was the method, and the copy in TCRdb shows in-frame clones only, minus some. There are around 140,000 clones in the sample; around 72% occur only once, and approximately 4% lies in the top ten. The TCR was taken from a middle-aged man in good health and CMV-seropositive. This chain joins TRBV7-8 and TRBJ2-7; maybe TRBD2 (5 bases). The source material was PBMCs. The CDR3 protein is CASSLVDSGSSYEQYF. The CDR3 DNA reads TGTGCCAGCAGCTTAGTCGACTCGGGGAGCTCCTACGAGCAGTACTTC.